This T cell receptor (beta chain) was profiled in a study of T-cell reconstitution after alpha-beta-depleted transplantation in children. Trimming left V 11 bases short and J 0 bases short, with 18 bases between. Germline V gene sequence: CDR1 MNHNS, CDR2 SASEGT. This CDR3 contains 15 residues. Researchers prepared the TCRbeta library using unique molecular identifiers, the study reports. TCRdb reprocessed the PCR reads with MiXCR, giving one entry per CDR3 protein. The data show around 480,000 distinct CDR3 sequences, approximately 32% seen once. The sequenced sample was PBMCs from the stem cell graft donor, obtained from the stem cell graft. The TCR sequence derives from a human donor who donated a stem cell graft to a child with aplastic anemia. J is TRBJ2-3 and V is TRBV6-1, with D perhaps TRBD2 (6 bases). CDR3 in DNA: TGTGCCGCAGCTCGGCCGGGGACTAGCACAGATACGCAGTATTTT. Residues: CAAARPGTSTDTQYF.